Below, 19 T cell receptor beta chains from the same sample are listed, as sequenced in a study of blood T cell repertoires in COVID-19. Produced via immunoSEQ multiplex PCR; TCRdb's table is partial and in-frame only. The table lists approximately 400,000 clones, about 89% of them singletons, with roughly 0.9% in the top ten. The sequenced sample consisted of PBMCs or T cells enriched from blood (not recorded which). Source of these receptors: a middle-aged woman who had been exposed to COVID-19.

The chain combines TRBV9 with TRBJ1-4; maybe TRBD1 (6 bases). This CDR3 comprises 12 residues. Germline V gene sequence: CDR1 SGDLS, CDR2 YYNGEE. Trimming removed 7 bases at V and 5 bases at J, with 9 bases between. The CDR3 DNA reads TGTGCCAGCGGGGGGGCAAATGAAAAACTGTTTTTT. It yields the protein CASGGANEKLFF. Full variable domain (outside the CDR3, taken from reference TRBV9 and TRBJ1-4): DSGVTQTPKHLITATGQRVTLRCSPRSGDLSVYWYQQSLDQGLQFLIQYYNGEERAKGNILERFSAQQFPDLHSELNLSSLELGDSALYFCASGGANEKLFFGSGTQLSVL.

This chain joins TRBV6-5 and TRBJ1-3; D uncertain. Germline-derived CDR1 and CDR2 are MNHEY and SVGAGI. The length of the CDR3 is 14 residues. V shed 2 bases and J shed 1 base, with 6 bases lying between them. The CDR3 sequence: CASSYDKSGNTIYF. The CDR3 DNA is TGTGCCAGCAGTTACGACAAGTCTGGAAACACCATATATTTT.

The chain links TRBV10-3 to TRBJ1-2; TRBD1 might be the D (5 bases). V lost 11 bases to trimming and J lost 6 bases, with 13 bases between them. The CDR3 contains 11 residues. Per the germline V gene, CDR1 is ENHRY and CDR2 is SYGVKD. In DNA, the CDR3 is TGTGCCTATGGACATCTCGATGGCTACACCTTC. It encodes CAYGHLDGYTF.

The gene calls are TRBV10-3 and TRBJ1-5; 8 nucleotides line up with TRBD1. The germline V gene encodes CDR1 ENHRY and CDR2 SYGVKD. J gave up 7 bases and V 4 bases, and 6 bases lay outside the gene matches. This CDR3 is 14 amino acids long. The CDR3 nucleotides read TGTGCCATCAGTGGCGGACAGGGCGGACAGCCCCAGCATTTT. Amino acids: CAISGGQGGQPQHF.

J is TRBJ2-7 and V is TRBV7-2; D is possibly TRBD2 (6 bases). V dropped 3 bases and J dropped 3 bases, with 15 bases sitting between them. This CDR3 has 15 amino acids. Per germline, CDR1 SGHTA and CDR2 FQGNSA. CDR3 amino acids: CASSFLGSGYYEQYF. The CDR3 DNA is TGTGCCAGCAGCTTTCTCGGTAGCGGATACTACGAGCAGTACTTC.

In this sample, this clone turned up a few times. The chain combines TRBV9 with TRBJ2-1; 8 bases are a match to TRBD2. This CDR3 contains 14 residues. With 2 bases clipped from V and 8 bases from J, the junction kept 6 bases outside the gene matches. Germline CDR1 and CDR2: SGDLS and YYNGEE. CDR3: CASSVSGSRDEQFF. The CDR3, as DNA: TGTGCCAGCAGCGTCAGCGGGAGTAGGGATGAGCAGTTCTTC.

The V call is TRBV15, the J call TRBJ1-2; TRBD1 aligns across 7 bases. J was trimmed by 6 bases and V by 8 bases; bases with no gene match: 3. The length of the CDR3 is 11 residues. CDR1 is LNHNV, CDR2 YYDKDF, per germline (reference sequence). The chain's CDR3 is CATRQGNGYTF. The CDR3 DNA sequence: TGTGCCACCCGACAGGGAAATGGCTACACCTTC.

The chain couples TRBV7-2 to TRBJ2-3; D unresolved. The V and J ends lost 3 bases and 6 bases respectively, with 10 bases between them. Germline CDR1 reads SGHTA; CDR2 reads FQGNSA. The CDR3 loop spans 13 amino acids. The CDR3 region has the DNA TGTGCCAGCAGCTTTTCTCCGAGGGATACGCAGTATTTT. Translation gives CASSFSPRDTQYF.

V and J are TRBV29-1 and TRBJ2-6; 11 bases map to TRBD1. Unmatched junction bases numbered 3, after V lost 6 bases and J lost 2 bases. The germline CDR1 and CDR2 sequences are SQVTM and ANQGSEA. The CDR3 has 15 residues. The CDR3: CSVPGQGAGANVLTF. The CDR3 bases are TGCAGCGTGCCGGGACAGGGGGCTGGGGCCAACGTCCTGACTTTC.

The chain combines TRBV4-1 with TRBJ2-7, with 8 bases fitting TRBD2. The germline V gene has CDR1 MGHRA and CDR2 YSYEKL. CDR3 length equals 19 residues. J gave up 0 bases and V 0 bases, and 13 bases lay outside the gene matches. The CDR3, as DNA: TGCGCCAGCAGCCAAGATGAACTAGCGGAGGGGATTAGCTCCTACGAGCAGTACTTC. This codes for CASSQDELAEGISSYEQYF.

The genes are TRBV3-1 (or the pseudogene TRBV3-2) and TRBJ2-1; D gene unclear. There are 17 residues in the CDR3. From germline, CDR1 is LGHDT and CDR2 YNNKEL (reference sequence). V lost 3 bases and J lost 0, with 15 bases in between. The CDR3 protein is CASSQQYTKSSYNEQFF. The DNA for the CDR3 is TGTGCCAGCAGCCAGCAGTATACAAAAAGCTCCTACAATGAGCAGTTCTTC.

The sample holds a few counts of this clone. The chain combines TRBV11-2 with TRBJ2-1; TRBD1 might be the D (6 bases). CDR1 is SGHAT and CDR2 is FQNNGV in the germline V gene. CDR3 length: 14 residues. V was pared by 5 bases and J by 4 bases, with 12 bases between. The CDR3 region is CASSPGAQYNEQFF. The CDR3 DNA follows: TGTGCCAGCAGCCCAGGGGCCCAGTACAATGAGCAGTTCTTC.

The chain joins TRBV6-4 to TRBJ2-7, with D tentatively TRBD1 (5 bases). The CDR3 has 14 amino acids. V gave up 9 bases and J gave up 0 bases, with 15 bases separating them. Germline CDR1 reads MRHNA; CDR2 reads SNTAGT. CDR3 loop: CARTRQTSSYEQYF. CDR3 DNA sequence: TGTGCCAGGACACGACAGACCAGCTCCTACGAGCAGTACTTC.

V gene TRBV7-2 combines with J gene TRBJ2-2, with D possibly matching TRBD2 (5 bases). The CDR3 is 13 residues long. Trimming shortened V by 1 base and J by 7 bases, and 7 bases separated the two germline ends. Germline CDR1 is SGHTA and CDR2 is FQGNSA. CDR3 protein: CASSLGGIGELFF. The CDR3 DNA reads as TGTGCCAGCAGCTTAGGAGGGATCGGGGAGCTGTTTTTT. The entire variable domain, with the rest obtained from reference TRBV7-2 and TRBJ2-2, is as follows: GAGVSQSPSNKVTEKGKDVELRCDPISGHTALYWYRQSLGQGLEFLIYFQGNSAPDKSGLPSDRFSAERTGGSVSTLTIQRTQQEDSAVYLCASSLGGIGELFFGEGSRLTVL.

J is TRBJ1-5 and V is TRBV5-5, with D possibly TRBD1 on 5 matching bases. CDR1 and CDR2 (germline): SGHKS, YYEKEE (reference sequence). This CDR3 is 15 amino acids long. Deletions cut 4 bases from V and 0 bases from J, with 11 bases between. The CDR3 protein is CASSVEGYSNQPQHF. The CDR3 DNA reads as TGTGCCAGCAGCGTGGAGGGGTATAGCAATCAGCCCCAGCATTTT.

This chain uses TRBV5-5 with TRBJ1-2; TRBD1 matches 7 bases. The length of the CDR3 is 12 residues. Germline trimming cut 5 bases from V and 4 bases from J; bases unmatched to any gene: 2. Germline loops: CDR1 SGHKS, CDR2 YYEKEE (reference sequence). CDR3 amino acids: CASRGDSYGYTF. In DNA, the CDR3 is TGTGCCAGCAGAGGGGACAGCTATGGCTACACCTTC.

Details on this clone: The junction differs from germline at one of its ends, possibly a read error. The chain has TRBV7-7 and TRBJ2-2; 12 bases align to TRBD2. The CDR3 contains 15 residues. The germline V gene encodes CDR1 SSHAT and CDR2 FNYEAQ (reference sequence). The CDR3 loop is CASSRTSGATGELFF. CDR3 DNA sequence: TGTGCTAGCAGCCGGACTAGCGGGGCTACCGGGGAGCTGTTTTTT.

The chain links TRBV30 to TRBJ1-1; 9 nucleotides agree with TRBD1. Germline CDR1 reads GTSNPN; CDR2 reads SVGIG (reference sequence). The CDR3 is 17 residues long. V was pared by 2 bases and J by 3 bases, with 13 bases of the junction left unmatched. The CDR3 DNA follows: TGTGCCTGGAGTATAAGAGTCGGGGACAGGGCGTACACTGAAGCTTTCTTT. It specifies CAWSIRVGDRAYTEAFF.

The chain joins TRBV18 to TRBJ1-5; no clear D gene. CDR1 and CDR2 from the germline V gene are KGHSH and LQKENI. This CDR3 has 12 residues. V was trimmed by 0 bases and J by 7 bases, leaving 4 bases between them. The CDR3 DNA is TGTGCCAGCTCACCACCAAGCCAGCCCCAGCATTTT. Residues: CASSPPSQPQHF. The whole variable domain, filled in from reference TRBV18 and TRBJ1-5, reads NAGVMQNPRHLVRRRGQEARLRCSPMKGHSHVYWYRQLPEEGLKFMVYLQKENIIDESGMPKERFSAEFPKEGPSILRIQQVVRGDSAAYFCASSPPSQPQHFGDGTRLSIL.